One and the same sample provided the 31 T cell receptor beta chains below, sequenced in a study of cytomegalovirus exposure and HLA in healthy donors. The PCR was carried out with 60 Vbeta primers and 13 Jbeta primers. The table came from immunoSEQ multiplex PCR; TCRdb's copy has only in-frame clones and leaves some out. In the table there are about 130,000 clones, 75% to 90% of which are singletons. Sequencing was done on a sample of PBMCs. The receptors stem from a man between 18 and 29 years old in good health and CMV-seropositive.

The rearrangement joins TRBV30 to TRBJ1-5; the D is unclear. CDR3 length: 13 residues. The V end was cut by 4 bases, the J end by 4 bases, with 11 bases between. CDR1 GTSNPN and CDR2 SVGIG come from the germline V gene (reference sequence). The CDR3 DNA follows: TGTGCCTGGAACAGAGGGCAGAATCAGCCCCAGCATTTT. Translating gives CAWNRGQNQPQHF.

The chain joins TRBV13 to TRBJ2-5; weak D call: TRBD1 (6 bases). The tail of the sequence fits TRBJ2-7 better, so the J call may be wrong. Germline V gene data show CDR1 as PRHDT and CDR2 as FYEKMQ (reference sequence). CDR3 size: 14 residues. The CDR3 protein is CASSSRDNLYEQYF. CDR3 DNA sequence: TGTGCCAGCAGCTCTCGGGACAATTTGTACGAGCAGTACTTC.

In DNA form, the CDR3 reads TGTGCCAGCAGCCTCGACAGGGGGTATGTGTACGAGCAGTACTTC. It yields the protein CASSLDRGYVYEQYF. V and J are TRBV7-9 and TRBJ2-7, with 9 bases identical to TRBD1. CDR1 and CDR2 (germline): SEHNR, FQNEAQ (reference sequence). The CDR3 contains 15 residues. Germline trimming cut 5 bases from V and 4 bases from J; bases unmatched to any gene: 9.

CDR3 loop: CASSFQDYGYTF. The CDR3 nucleotides are TGTGCCAGCAGCTTCCAGGACTATGGCTACACCTTC. The gene calls are TRBV7-8 and TRBJ1-2; D ambiguous. V lost 3 bases to trimming and J lost 3 bases, with 5 bases between them. Germline V CDR1 and CDR2: SGHVS, FQNEAQ. The CDR3 has 12 residues.

The chain joins TRBV6-6 to TRBJ2-2; 8 bases map to TRBD1. The length of the CDR3 is 14 residues. V lost 5 bases to trimming and J lost 6 bases; unmatched junction nucleotides: 5. The germline V gene has CDR1 MNHNY and CDR2 SVGAGI (reference sequence). In nucleotides, the CDR3 is TGTGCCAGCAGTGGTGGACAGGGTGCCGGGGAGCTGTTTTTT. Amino acid sequence: CASSGGQGAGELFF.

The CDR3 DNA reads as TGTGCCAGCAGTGAAGCGGGGGGGCGGACTGAAGCTTTCTTT. Its protein is CASSEAGGRTEAFF. The chain links TRBV6-1 to TRBJ1-1, with a tentative D call TRBD1 (6 bases). The length of the CDR3 is 14 residues. V was pared by 0 bases and J by 5 bases, with 10 bases between. Germline CDR1 is MNHNS and CDR2 is SASEGT.

The CDR3 DNA reads as TGTGCCAGCAGCCAAGAGATAGCAACGAACACTGAAGCTTTCTTT. Its translation is CASSQEIATNTEAFF. This chain connects TRBV14 to TRBJ1-1; D not resolved. Germline V gives CDR1 SGHDN, CDR2 FVKESK. The V and J ends lost 0 bases and 1 base respectively, with 9 bases between them. This CDR3 contains 15 residues.

V is TRBV6-1 and J is TRBJ2-1, with a possible D match to TRBD1 (6 bases). The CDR3 is 17 residues long. V lost 3 bases to trimming and J lost 9 bases, with 24 bases between them. The V gene's germline CDR1 is MNHNS and CDR2 SASEGT. The CDR3 here is CASSDPYTGQKAAEQFF. The CDR3 DNA is TGTGCCAGCAGTGACCCCTATACGGGACAAAAGGCGGCTGAGCAGTTCTTC.

This sequence joins TRBV9 and TRBJ1-2, with a possible D match to TRBD1 (6 bases). Trimming took off 6 bases at V and 4 bases at J, with 10 bases between the two ends. There are 12 residues in the CDR3. Germline lookup yields CDR1 SGDLS and CDR2 YYNGEE. The CDR3 reads CASTLGGYGYTF. CDR3 nucleotide sequence: TGTGCCAGCACCCTAGGGGGCTATGGCTACACCTTC. Using reference TRBV9 and TRBJ1-2 for the parts outside the CDR3, the full variable domain is DSGVTQTPKHLITATGQRVTLRCSPRSGDLSVYWYQQSLDQGLQFLIQYYNGEERAKGNILERFSAQQFPDLHSELNLSSLELGDSALYFCASTLGGYGYTFGSGTRLTVV.

The V and J genes are TRBV6-1 and TRBJ2-2; a possible D gene is TRBD1 (5 bases). Germline V gives CDR1 MNHNS, CDR2 SASEGT. The CDR3 runs to 14 residues. Trimming stripped 8 bases from V and 4 bases from J, with 14 bases between. The CDR3 region is CASVDSGITGELFF. DNA of the CDR3: TGTGCCAGCGTCGACAGTGGAATCACCGGGGAGCTGTTTTTT.

The CDR3, as DNA: TGTGCCAGCTCAGGACTAGCGGGAGCAGATACGCAGTATTTT. It codes for CASSGLAGADTQYF. The genes are TRBV5-8 and TRBJ2-3, with TRBD2 identical over 13 bases. The CDR3 sequence is 14 residues long. J lost 4 bases, V lost 7 bases, and 3 bases had no gene match. From germline, CDR1 is SGHTS and CDR2 YDEGEE. The whole variable domain, filled in from reference TRBV5-8 and TRBJ2-3, reads EAGVTQSPTHLIKTRGQQATLRCSPISGHTSVYWYQQALGLGLQFLLWYDEGEERNRGNFPPRFSGRQFPNYSSELNVNALELEDSALYLCASSGLAGADTQYFGPGTRLTVL.

V usage is TRBV27 and J usage is TRBJ1-5; 8 bases match TRBD1. Trimming at V came to 5 bases and at J to 3 bases, leaving 9 bases not matched to a gene. The CDR3 is made up of 16 amino acids. Germline lookup yields CDR1 MNHEY and CDR2 SMNVEV (reference sequence). CDR3 nucleotides: TGTGCCAGCAGTACCCTACAGGGGGGATTCAATCAGCCCCAGCATTTT. Amino acids: CASSTLQGGFNQPQHF.

The sample holds one count of this clone. This chain joins TRBV18 and TRBJ1-4, with D perhaps TRBD1 (6 bases). The CDR3 consists of 17 residues. The germline CDR1 and CDR2 sequences are KGHSH and LQKENI. V lost 4 bases and J 0 bases, leaving 15 bases between the germline ends. The CDR3 nucleotides read TGTGCCAGCTCACTACAGGGAAAAAGAGCAACTAATGAAAAACTGTTTTTT. Its translation: CASSLQGKRATNEKLFF. The full variable domain, completed using reference TRBV18 and TRBJ1-4, is NAGVMQNPRHLVRRRGQEARLRCSPMKGHSHVYWYRQLPEEGLKFMVYLQKENIIDESGMPKERFSAEFPKEGPSILRIQQVVRGDSAAYFCASSLQGKRATNEKLFFGSGTQLSVL.

As DNA, the CDR3 is TGTGCCAGCAGCATGACAGGGGACGGGGCCAACGTCCTGACTTTC. Translating it yields CASSMTGDGANVLTF. V and J are TRBV5-8 and TRBJ2-6, with 8 bases fitting TRBD1. Germline trimming cut 4 bases from V and 4 bases from J; bases unmatched to any gene: 4. The germline gives CDR1 SGHTS, CDR2 YDEGEE. The CDR3 has 15 residues.

With regard to this clone: The junction does not match germline at one end; this may be a read error. This sequence joins TRBV5-1 and TRBJ1-1; perhaps TRBD1 as D (5 bases). The germline V gene has CDR1 SGHRS and CDR2 YFSETQ. This CDR3 has 13 amino acids. In nucleotides, the CDR3 is TGCGCCAGCAGCTTGGCAGGGAACCCTGAAGCTTTCTTT. Protein sequence: CASSLAGNPEAFF.

The chain combines TRBV27 with TRBJ2-5, with TRBD1 matching over 8 bases. Trimming cost V 4 bases and J 7 bases; bases outside gene matches: 11. The CDR3 is 15 amino acids. CDR1 and CDR2 (germline): MNHEY, SMNVEV (reference sequence). The CDR3 DNA reads as TGTGCCAGCAGTTCACCCGGGACAGGTCTAGGGACCCAGTACTTC. Translation gives CASSSPGTGLGTQYF.

The chain uses TRBV19 and TRBJ1-5, with D hard to call. Trimming shortened V by 8 bases and J by 3 bases, and 14 bases separated the two germline ends. The CDR3 is 14 residues long. CDR1 LNHDA and CDR2 SQIVND come from the germline V gene (reference sequence). Here the CDR3 reads CASSAGKSNQPQHF. Written as DNA, the CDR3 is TGTGCCAGTTCGGCAGGCAAGTCCAATCAGCCCCAGCATTTT.

The genes are TRBV7-8 and TRBJ2-7; a possible D gene is TRBD2 (7 bases). This CDR3 spans 15 amino acids. Trimming left V 8 bases short and J 4 bases short, with 21 bases between. Germline V gene data show CDR1 as SGHVS and CDR2 as FQNEAQ. For the CDR3, the DNA is TGTGCCAGCCAGGAGCGCGGGGGCCATTTTTACGAGCAGTACTTC. Protein product: CASQERGGHFYEQYF.

This chain connects TRBV4-1 to TRBJ1-2; 8 bases agree with TRBD1. In germline, CDR1 is MGHRA, CDR2 YSYEKL. The CDR3 covers 15 residues. Germline trimming cut 4 bases from V and 3 bases from J; bases unmatched to any gene: 7. The CDR3 DNA reads TGCGCCAGCAGCCCCTGGACAGGGACCGACTATGGCTACACCTTC. Its translation: CASSPWTGTDYGYTF.

The rearrangement uses TRBV28 and TRBJ1-2; D gene ambiguous. Germline V gene data show CDR1 as MDHEN and CDR2 as SYDVKM. V lost 1 base and J 6 bases, leaving 9 bases between the germline ends. The CDR3 loop spans 13 amino acids. CDR3 amino acids: CASSLSYPHGYTF. Written as DNA, the CDR3 is TGTGCCAGCAGTTTATCCTACCCCCATGGCTACACCTTC.

Written as DNA, the CDR3 is TGTGCCAGCAGCCTTCAAGCGGGGGGCAAGTATTTT. Amino acid sequence: CASSLQAGGKYF. This chain connects TRBV7-9 to TRBJ2-3; TRBD2 matches at 9 bases. Germline CDR1 reads SEHNR; CDR2 reads FQNEAQ (reference sequence). J was trimmed by 13 bases and V by 5 bases; bases with no gene match: 7. The CDR3 is 12 amino acids.

J is TRBJ2-1 and V is TRBV15; TRBD2 is a possible D gene (5 bases). CDR3 size: 11 residues. V dropped 4 bases and J dropped 8 bases, with 6 bases sitting between them. Germline loops: CDR1 LNHNV, CDR2 YYDKDF (reference sequence). The CDR3 region has the DNA TGTGCCACCAGCAACGGGGATGAGCAGTTCTTC. Translating it yields CATSNGDEQFF.

The rearrangement uses TRBV9 and TRBJ1-3; no firm D call. The CDR3 is made up of 13 amino acids. The germline V and J ends were trimmed by 2 bases and 4 bases, with 7 bases remaining between them. Germline values: CDR1 SGDLS, CDR2 YYNGEE. This chain's CDR3 is CASSVEQGNTIYF. The CDR3 DNA follows: TGTGCCAGCAGCGTCGAACAGGGAAACACCATATATTTT. The full variable domain, completed using reference TRBV9 and TRBJ1-3, is DSGVTQTPKHLITATGQRVTLRCSPRSGDLSVYWYQQSLDQGLQFLIQYYNGEERAKGNILERFSAQQFPDLHSELNLSSLELGDSALYFCASSVEQGNTIYFGEGSWLTVV.

The gene calls are TRBV9 and TRBJ2-2; perhaps TRBD2 as D (7 bases). V lost 2 bases to trimming and J lost 6 bases, with 17 bases between them. This CDR3 spans 16 amino acids. The germline V gene encodes CDR1 SGDLS and CDR2 YYNGEE. The DNA for the CDR3 is TGTGCCAGCAGCGTTGCGGGGGCTTTGCGGGCCGGGGAGCTGTTTTTT. The encoded protein is CASSVAGALRAGELFF.

This chain links TRBV15 with TRBJ2-7; 7 bases are shared with TRBD1. V shed 5 bases, J shed 5 bases, and the junction held 12 bases outside the gene matches. The CDR3 loop spans 15 amino acids. CDR1 is LNHNV, CDR2 YYDKDF, per germline (reference sequence). This CDR3 reads CATSPWGQTFNEQYF. The CDR3 nucleotides are TGTGCCACCAGCCCATGGGGACAGACCTTCAACGAGCAGTACTTC.

This rearrangement joins TRBV7-8 to TRBJ1-5; 9 bases map to TRBD1. V shed 5 bases, J shed 7 bases, and the junction held 6 bases outside the gene matches. Per germline, CDR1 SGHVS and CDR2 FQNEAQ. The CDR3 loop spans 14 amino acids. The CDR3 coding sequence is TGTGCCAGCAGCCGTACAGGGGGCAGGCAGCCCCAGCATTTT. It specifies CASSRTGGRQPQHF.

The V and J genes are TRBV7-8 and TRBJ2-2, with 10 nucleotides matching TRBD2. The trim removed 5 bases at V and 4 bases at J, leaving 7 bases unmatched. Looked up from germline, CDR1 is SGHVS and CDR2 is FQNEAQ. The CDR3 is made up of 16 amino acids. The CDR3 sequence is CASSALAGEGTGELFF. The CDR3 coding sequence is TGTGCCAGCAGCGCCCTAGCGGGGGAGGGCACCGGGGAGCTGTTTTTT.

In this sample, this clone turned up once. V gene TRBV9 combines with J gene TRBJ2-7; no reliable D call. Deletions cut 0 bases from V and 0 bases from J, with 7 bases between. CDR3 size: 14 residues. Germline assignment: CDR1 SGDLS and CDR2 YYNGEE. CDR3 protein: CASSVESRSYEQYF. The DNA for the CDR3 is TGTGCCAGCAGCGTAGAATCCCGCTCCTACGAGCAGTACTTC.

This sequence joins TRBV19 and TRBJ2-3; 9 nucleotides agree with TRBD2. Germline loops: CDR1 LNHDA, CDR2 SQIVND (reference sequence). The CDR3 has 18 amino acids. V shed 2 bases, J shed 3 bases, and the junction held 12 bases outside the gene matches. CDR3 sequence: CASSIWGNSGGTTDTQYF. For the CDR3, the DNA is TGTGCCAGTAGTATATGGGGTAATAGCGGGGGCACGACAGATACGCAGTATTTT. Full variable domain (remainder filled in from reference TRBV19 and TRBJ2-3): DGGITQSPKYLFRKEGQNVTLSCEQNLNHDAMYWYRQDPGQGLRLIYYSQIVNDFQKGDIAEGYSVSREKKESFPLTVTSAQKNPTAFYLCASSIWGNSGGTTDTQYFGPGTRLTVL.

This rearrangement joins TRBV6-5 to TRBJ1-6, with a tentative D call TRBD1 (6 bases). From germline, CDR1 is MNHEY and CDR2 SVGAGI. This CDR3 region has 14 residues. Trimming shortened V by 7 bases and J by 3 bases, and 10 bases separated the two germline ends. The CDR3 region has the DNA TGTGCCAGCACAGGACAGTTCTATAATTCACCCCTCCACTTT. Protein product: CASTGQFYNSPLHF.

This chain uses TRBV10-3 with TRBJ1-2, with no clear D. CDR1 and CDR2 from the germline V gene are ENHRY and SYGVKD. The CDR3 covers 13 residues. Trimming stripped 10 bases from V and 3 bases from J, with 15 bases between. CDR3 DNA sequence: TGTGCCAGCGGGGTGATCTCTGACTATGGCTACACCTTC. Translating it yields CASGVISDYGYTF.